Listed below are T cell receptor beta chains from one sample, sequenced in a study of blood T cell repertoires in COVID-19. Data came from immunoSEQ multiplex PCR; TCRdb stores just in-frame clones and leaves some out. This table holds roughly 86,000 clones, more than 75% found once. The sample consisted of peripheral blood. The receptors stem from a man in his forties with acute or convalescent COVID-19. CDR3s include the opening cysteine and the closing phenylalanine or tryptophan. A D gene is named only where the DNA matches it firmly. The size entry is marked missing in some rows and otherwise reads once, few, many or a size class.

CDR3 protein	CDR3 DNA	J gene	V gene	D gene	CDR3 length	clone size
CASRLFGGTEAFF	TGTGCCAGCAGGCTCTTCGGGGGCACTGAAGCTTTCTTT	TRBJ1-1	TRBV27	-	13	-
CASSATGHVGNNEQFF	TGTGCCAGCAGCGCGACAGGCCACGTGGGAAACAATGAGCAGTTCTTC	TRBJ2-1	TRBV9	-	16	-
CASSQDTGDPYGYTF	TGTGCCAGCAGCCAAGATACGGGGGACCCTTATGGCTACACCTTC	TRBJ1-2	TRBV3-1/TRBV3-2	-	15	-
CASSVNTGTYEQYF	TGTGCCAGTAGCGTTAACACAGGAACCTACGAGCAGTACTTC	TRBJ2-7	TRBV19	-	14	-
CASSLPGEGDEQYF	TGCGCCAGCAGCTTACCGGGAGAAGGCGACGAGCAGTACTTC	TRBJ2-7	TRBV5-1	-	14	-
CASRTKVDSIYEQYF	TGTGCCAGCAGGACCAAGGTAGACTCTATCTACGAGCAGTACTTC	TRBJ2-7	TRBV6-5	-	15	-
CASSLVQGLYEQYF	TGTGCCAGCAGCTTAGTACAGGGTTTGTACGAGCAGTACTTC	TRBJ2-7	TRBV7-2	-	14	once
CASSLSRSEGLTDTQYF	TGTGCCAGCAGCTTAAGTAGGTCGGAGGGCCTAACAGATACGCAGTATTTT	TRBJ2-3	TRBV5-8	-	17	-
CATSRGTGSTGELFF	TGTGCCACCAGCAGAGGGACAGGGAGCACCGGGGAGCTGTTTTTT	TRBJ2-2	TRBV15	TRBD1	15	-
CASSPRDRGSYNSPLHF	TGTGCCAGCAGTCCAAGGGACAGGGGCTCCTATAATTCACCCCTCCACTTT	TRBJ1-6	TRBV27	TRBD1	17	few
CAWKHTMNTEAFF	TGTGCCTGGAAACATACCATGAACACTGAAGCTTTCTTT	TRBJ1-1	TRBV30	-	13	-
CASSEIGGYGYTF	TGTGCCAGCAGTGAAATCGGCGGATATGGCTACACCTTC	TRBJ1-2	TRBV2	-	13	-
CASSQEEAGSWSGELFF	TGCGCCAGCAGCCAAGAGGAGGCGGGGAGTTGGTCCGGGGAGCTGTTTTTT	TRBJ2-2	TRBV4-1	-	17	-
CASRLSLGQGDSMNTEAFF	TGTGCAAGTCGCTTAAGTCTTGGGCAGGGGGACTCAATGAACACTGAAGCTTTCTTT	TRBJ1-1	TRBV12-2	-	19	-
CASSSGTGDFYGYTF	TGTGCCAGCTCATCCGGGACAGGGGACTTCTATGGCTACACCTTC	TRBJ1-2	TRBV18	TRBD1	15	-
CASSLRLAGTSTDTQYF	TGTGCCAGCAGTCTCCGACTAGCGGGAACTAGCACAGATACGCAGTATTTT	TRBJ2-3	TRBV5-4	TRBD2	17	once
CASSLEDSGYNEQFF	TGTGCCAGCAGCTTGGAGGATAGCGGTTACAATGAGCAGTTCTTC	TRBJ2-1	TRBV5-8	-	15	-
CASSYGARSSYNEQFF	TGTGCCAGCAGTTATGGAGCCCGAAGCTCCTACAATGAGCAGTTCTTC	TRBJ2-1	TRBV27	-	16	few
CASSQRLAGGRETQYF	TGTGCCAGCAGCCAACGACTAGCGGGGGGGCGGGAGACCCAGTACTTC	TRBJ2-5	TRBV11-3	TRBD2	16	-
CATSDFRNTIYF	TGTGCCACCAGTGATTTTCGGAACACCATATATTTT	TRBJ1-3	TRBV24-1	-	12	-
CSASLGAGGRNYGYTF	TGCAGTGCTAGTCTGGGTGCAGGGGGACGAAACTATGGCTACACCTTC	TRBJ1-2	TRBV20-1	TRBD1	16	-
CASSQEVGETQYF	TGTGCCAGCAGCCAAGAAGTCGGAGAGACCCAGTACTTC	TRBJ2-5	TRBV14	-	13	few
CASSQDHRGDREQYF	TGCGCCAGCAGCCAAGATCACAGGGGGGACCGCGAGCAGTACTTC	TRBJ2-7	TRBV4-3	TRBD1	15	-
CASSIVRGGNTEAFF	TGTGCCAGTAGTATAGTAAGAGGGGGCAACACTGAAGCTTTCTTT	TRBJ1-1	TRBV19	TRBD1	15	-
CASSLSGGGTNTGELFF	TGCGCCAGCAGCTTGTCGGGGGGCGGGACGAACACCGGGGAGCTGTTTTTT	TRBJ2-2	TRBV5-1	-	17	-
CASSKGRVF	TGTGCCAGCAGCAAGGGCAGGGTCTTC	TRBJ2-7	TRBV21-1	-	9	once
CSAASGREQYF	TGCAGTGCTGCGAGCGGGAGAGAGCAGTACTTC	TRBJ2-7	TRBV20-1	TRBD2	11	-
CASKGGTNTGELFF	TGTGCCAGCAAGGGAGGAACCAACACCGGGGAGCTGTTTTTT	TRBJ2-2	TRBV2	-	14	few
CASSPGNPNYGYTF	TGTGCCAGCAGCCCGGGTAATCCTAACTATGGCTACACCTTC	TRBJ1-2	TRBV9	-	14	-
CASSYRDSSYEQYF	TGCGCCAGCAGTTACCGGGACAGTTCCTACGAGCAGTACTTC	TRBJ2-7	TRBV4-3	TRBD1	14	-